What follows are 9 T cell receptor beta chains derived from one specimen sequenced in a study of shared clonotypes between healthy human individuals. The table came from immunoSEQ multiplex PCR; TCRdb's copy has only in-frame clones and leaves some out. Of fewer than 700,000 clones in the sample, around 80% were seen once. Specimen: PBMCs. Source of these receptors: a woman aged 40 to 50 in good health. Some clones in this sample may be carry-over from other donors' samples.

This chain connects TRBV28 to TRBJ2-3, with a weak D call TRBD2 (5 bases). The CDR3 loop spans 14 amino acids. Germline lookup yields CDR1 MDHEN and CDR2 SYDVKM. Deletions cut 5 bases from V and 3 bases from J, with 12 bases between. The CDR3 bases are TGTGCCAGCAGTAGACTAACTGGTACAGATACGCAGTATTTT. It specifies CASSRLTGTDTQYF.

The CDR3 DNA reads as TGTGCCAGCAGTCCCACGGGGTCTAGCGGGAAAAATACGCAGTATTTT. Translating gives CASSPTGSSGKNTQYF. The chain employs TRBV28 and TRBJ2-3; 9 nucleotides align to TRBD2. The ends lost 5 bases at V and 7 bases at J; junction bases unmatched: 13. From germline, CDR1 is MDHEN and CDR2 SYDVKM. This CDR3 region has 16 residues.

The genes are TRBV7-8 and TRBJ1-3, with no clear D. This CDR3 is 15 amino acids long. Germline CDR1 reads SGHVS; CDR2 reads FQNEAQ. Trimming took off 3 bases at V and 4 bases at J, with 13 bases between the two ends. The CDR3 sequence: CASSFGPLTGNTIYF. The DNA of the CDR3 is TGTGCCAGCAGCTTTGGCCCCTTAACCGGAAACACCATATATTTT. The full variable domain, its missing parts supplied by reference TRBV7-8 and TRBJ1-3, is GAGVSQSPRYKVAKRGQDVALRCDPISGHVSLFWYQQALGQGPEFLTYFQNEAQLDKSGLPSDRFFAERPEGSVSTLKIQRTQQEDSAVYLCASSFGPLTGNTIYFGEGSWLTVV.

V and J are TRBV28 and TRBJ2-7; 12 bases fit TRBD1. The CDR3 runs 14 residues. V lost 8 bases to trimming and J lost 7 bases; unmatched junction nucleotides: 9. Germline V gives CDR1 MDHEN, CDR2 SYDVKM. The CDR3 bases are TGTGCCAGCTTCCCGGGACAGGGGGCAGGTGAGCAGTACTTC. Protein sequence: CASFPGQGAGEQYF. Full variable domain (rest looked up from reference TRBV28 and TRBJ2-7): DVKVTQSSRYLVKRTGEKVFLECVQDMDHENMFWYRQDPGLGLRLIYFSYDVKMKEKGDIPEGYSVSREKKERFSLILESASTNQTSMYLCASFPGQGAGEQYFGPGTRLTVT.

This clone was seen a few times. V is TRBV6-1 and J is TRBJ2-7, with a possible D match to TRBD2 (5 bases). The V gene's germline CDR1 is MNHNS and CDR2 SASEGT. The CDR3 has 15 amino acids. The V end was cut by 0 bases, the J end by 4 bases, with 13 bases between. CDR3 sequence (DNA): TGTGCCAGCAGTGAAGCGGGAGACCCCCGGTACGAGCAGTACTTC. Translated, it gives CASSEAGDPRYEQYF.

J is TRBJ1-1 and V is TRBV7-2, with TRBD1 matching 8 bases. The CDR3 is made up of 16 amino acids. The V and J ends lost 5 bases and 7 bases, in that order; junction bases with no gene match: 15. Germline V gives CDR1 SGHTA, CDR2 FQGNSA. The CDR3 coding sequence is TGTGCCAGCAGCCAATACGGGACAGGTCTGGCCTATGAAGCTTTCTTT. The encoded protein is CASSQYGTGLAYEAFF.

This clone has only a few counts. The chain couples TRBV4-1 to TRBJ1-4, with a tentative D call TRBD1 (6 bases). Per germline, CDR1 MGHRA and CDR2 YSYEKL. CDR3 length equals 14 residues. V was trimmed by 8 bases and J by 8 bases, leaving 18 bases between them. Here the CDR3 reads CASRRGGDGEKLFF. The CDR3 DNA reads TGCGCCAGCCGGAGGGGGGGGGATGGCGAAAAACTGTTTTTT.

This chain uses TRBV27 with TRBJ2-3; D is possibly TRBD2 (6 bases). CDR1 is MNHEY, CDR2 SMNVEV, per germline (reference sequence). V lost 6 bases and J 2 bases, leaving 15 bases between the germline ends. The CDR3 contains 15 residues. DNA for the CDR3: TGTGCCAGCAGGGACTACTCGACACCCACAGATACGCAGTATTTT. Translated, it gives CASRDYSTPTDTQYF.

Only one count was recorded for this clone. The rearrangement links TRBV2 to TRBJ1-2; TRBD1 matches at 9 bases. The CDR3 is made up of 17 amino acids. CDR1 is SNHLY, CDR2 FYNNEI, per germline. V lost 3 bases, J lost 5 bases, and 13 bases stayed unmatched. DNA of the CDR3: TGTGCCAGCAGTGAGTTTGTGACAGGGGGATCTAGTTATGGCTACACCTTC. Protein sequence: CASSEFVTGGSSYGYTF.